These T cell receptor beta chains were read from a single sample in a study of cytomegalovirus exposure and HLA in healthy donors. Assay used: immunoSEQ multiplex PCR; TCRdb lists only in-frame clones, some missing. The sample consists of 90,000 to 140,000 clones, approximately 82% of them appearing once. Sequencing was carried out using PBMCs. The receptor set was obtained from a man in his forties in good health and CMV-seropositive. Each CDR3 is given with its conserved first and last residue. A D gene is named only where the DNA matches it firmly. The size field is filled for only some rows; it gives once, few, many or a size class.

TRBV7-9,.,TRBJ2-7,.,CASSFQNYEQYF,TGTGCCAGCTCCTTTCAGAATTACGAGCAGTACTTC
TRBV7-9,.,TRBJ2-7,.,CASSPFGSGELYEQYF,TGTGCCAGCAGCCCATTTGGTAGCGGAGAACTCTACGAGCAGTACTTC
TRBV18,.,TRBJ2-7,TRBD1,CASSPGQGAYEQYF,TGTGCCAGCTCACCGGGACAGGGTGCCTACGAGCAGTACTTC
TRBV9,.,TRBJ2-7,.,CASSPAPGEGYEQYF,TGTGCCAGCAGCCCCGCCCCCGGGGAAGGGTACGAGCAGTACTTC
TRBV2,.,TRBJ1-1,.,CASSVKTGVSF,TGTGCCAGCAGTGTAAAGACAGGAGTCTCATTT
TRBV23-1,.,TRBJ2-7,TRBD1,CASSKGGQGNEQYF,TGCGCCAGCAGTAAAGGGGGACAGGGAAACGAGCAGTACTTC
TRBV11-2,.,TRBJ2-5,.,CASSPSQETQYF,TGTGCCAGCAGCCCTAGTCAAGAGACCCAGTACTTC
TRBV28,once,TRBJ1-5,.,CASIGGDQPQHF,TGTGCCAGCATTGGGGGCGATCAGCCCCAGCATTTT
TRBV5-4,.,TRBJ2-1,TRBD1,CASSAGTEGNEQFF,TGTGCCAGCAGCGCCGGGACAGAGGGCAATGAGCAGTTCTTC
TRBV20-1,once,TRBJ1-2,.,CSARWGHGYTF,TGCAGTGCTAGATGGGGCCATGGCTACACCTTC
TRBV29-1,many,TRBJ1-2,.,CSVDSYTF,TGCAGCGTTGATTCGTACACCTTC
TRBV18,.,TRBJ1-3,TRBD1,CASSHRDSSGNTIYF,TGTGCCAGCTCGCACCGGGACAGTTCAGGAAACACCATATATTTT
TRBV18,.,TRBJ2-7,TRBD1,CASSPPDRYYEQYF,TGTGCCAGCTCACCACCGGACAGGTACTACGAGCAGTACTTC
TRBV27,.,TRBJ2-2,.,CASSLQAGELFF,TGTGCCAGCAGTTTACAGGCCGGGGAGCTGTTTTTT
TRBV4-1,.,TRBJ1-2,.,CASSLGTSYGYTF,TGCGCCAGCAGCCTTGGGACAAGCTATGGCTACACCTTC
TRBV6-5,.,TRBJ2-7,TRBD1,CASSSDRERQYF,TGTGCCAGCAGTTCAGACAGGGAGAGGCAGTACTTC
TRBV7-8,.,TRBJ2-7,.,CASSLNRVGYEQYF,TGTGCCAGCAGCTTAAACAGGGTGGGCTACGAGCAGTACTTC
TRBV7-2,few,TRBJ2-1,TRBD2,CASSSTSGGTEQFF,TGTGCCAGCAGTTCGACTAGCGGGGGGACTGAGCAGTTCTTC
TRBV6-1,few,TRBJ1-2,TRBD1,CASSPRGQGAGYTF,TGTGCCAGCAGCCCACGGGGACAGGGGGCTGGCTACACCTTC
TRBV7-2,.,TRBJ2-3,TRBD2,CASRGGGGGGRSQYF,TGTGCCAGCAGAGGCGGGGGCGGGGGGGGGCGTTCGCAGTATTTT
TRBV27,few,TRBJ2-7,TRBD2,CASSLTTSGGNYEQYF,TGTGCCAGCAGTTTGACGACTAGCGGGGGCAACTACGAGCAGTACTTC
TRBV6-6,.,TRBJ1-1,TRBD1,CASSSTTGVTEAFF,TGTGCCAGCAGTTCCACGACAGGGGTGACTGAAGCTTTCTTT
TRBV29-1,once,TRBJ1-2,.,CSVEGQADYGYTF,TGCAGCGTTGAAGGACAGGCCGACTATGGCTACACCTTC
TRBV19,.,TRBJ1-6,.,CASRQVDNSPLHF,TGTGCCAGCCGACAGGTTGATAATTCACCCCTCCACTTT
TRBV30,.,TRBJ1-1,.,CAWSVQGRTEAFF,TGTGCCTGGAGTGTCCAGGGGCGGACTGAAGCTTTCTTT